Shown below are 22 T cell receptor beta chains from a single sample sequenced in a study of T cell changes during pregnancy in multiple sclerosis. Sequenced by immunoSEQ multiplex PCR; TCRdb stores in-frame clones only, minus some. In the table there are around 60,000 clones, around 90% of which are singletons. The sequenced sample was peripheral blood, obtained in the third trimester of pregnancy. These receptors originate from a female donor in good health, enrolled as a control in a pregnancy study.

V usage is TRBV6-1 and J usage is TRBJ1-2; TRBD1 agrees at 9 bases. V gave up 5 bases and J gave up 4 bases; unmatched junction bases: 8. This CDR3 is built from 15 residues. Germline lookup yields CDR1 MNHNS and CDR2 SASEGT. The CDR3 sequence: CASSTRTGGGYGYTF. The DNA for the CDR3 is TGTGCCAGCAGTACCCGAACAGGGGGCGGCTATGGCTACACCTTC.

This CDR3 is CASSSWDSTYEQYF. In DNA, the CDR3 is TGTGCCAGCAGTTCCTGGGACTCGACCTACGAGCAGTACTTC. V usage is TRBV6-5 and J usage is TRBJ2-7, with D maybe TRBD2 (6 bases). The ends were cut back, 4 bases at V and 2 bases at J, with 12 bases in the middle. CDR1 MNHEY and CDR2 SVGAGI come from the germline V gene. The CDR3 has 14 residues.

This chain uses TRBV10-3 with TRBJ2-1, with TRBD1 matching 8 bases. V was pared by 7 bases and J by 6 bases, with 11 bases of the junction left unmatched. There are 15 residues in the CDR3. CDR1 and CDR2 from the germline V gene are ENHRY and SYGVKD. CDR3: CAIKTGTGKVNEQFF. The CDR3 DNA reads TGTGCCATCAAGACCGGGACAGGTAAAGTCAATGAGCAGTTCTTC.

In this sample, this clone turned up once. The CDR3, as DNA: TGTGCCAGCAGCTTACGCGGGACAGGGGAGAGTAGTACACCCCTCCACTTT. It is translated as CASSLRGTGESSTPLHF. The chain has TRBV7-6 and TRBJ1-6; 10 bases are a match to TRBD1. CDR3 size: 17 residues. V was pared by 2 bases and J by 11 bases, with 12 bases of the junction left unmatched. Germline CDR1 and CDR2: SGHVS and FNYEAQ.

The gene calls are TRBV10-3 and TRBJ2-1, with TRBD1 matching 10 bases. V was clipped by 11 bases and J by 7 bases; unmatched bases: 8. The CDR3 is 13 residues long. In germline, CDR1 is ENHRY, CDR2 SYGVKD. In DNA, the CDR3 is TGTGCCGCGCTCCGGGACAGGGGTAATGAGCAGTTCTTC. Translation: CAALRDRGNEQFF.

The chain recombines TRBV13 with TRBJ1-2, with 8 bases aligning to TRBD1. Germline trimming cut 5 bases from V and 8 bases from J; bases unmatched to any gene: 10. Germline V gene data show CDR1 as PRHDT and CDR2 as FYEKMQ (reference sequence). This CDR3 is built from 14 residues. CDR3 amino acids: CASSQADRGHGYTF. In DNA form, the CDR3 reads TGTGCCAGCAGCCAAGCCGACAGGGGACACGGCTACACCTTC. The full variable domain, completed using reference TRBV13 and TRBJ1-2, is AAGVIQSPRHLIKEKRETATLKCYPIPRHDTVYWYQQGPGQDPQFLISFYEKMQSDKGSIPDRFSAQQFSDYHSELNMSSLELGDSALYFCASSQADRGHGYTFGSGTRLTVV.

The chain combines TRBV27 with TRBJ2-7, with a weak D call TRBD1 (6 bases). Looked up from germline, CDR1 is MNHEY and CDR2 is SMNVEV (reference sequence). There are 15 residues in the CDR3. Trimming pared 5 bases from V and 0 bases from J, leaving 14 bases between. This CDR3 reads CASSPLGAHSYEQYF. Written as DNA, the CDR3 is TGTGCCAGCAGTCCCCTGGGGGCGCACTCCTACGAGCAGTACTTC.

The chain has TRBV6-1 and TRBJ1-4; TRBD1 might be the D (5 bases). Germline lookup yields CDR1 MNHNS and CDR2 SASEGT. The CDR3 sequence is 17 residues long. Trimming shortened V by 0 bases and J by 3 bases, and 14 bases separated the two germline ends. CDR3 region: CASSEARFQGPNEKLFF. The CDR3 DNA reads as TGTGCCAGCAGTGAAGCTAGGTTTCAGGGCCCTAATGAAAAACTGTTTTTT.

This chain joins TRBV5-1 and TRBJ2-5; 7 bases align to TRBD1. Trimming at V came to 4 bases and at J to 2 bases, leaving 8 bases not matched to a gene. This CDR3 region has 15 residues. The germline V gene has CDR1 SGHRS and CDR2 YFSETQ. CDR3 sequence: CASSAGDSAQETQYF. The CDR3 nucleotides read TGCGCCAGCAGCGCCGGGGACAGCGCGCAAGAGACCCAGTACTTC.

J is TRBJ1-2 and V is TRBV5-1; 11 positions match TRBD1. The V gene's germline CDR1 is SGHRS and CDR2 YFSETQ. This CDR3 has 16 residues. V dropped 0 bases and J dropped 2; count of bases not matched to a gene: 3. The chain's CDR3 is CASSLGGQGANYGYTF. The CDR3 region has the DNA TGCGCCAGCAGCTTGGGAGGACAGGGGGCGAACTATGGCTACACCTTC.

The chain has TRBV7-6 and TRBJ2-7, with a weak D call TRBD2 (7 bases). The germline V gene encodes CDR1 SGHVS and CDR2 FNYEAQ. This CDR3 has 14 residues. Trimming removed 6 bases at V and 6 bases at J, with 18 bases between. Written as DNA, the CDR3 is TGTGCCAGCAGTGAGAGGGGGGGGGCCTCCGAGCAGTACTTC. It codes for CASSERGGASEQYF.

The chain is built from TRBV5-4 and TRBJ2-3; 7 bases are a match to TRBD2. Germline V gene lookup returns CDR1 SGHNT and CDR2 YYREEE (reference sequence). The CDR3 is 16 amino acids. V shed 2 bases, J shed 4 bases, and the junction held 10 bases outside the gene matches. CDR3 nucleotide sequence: TGTGCCAGCAGCTTATTAGATGCGGGAGTTGCAGATACGCAGTATTTT. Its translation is CASSLLDAGVADTQYF.

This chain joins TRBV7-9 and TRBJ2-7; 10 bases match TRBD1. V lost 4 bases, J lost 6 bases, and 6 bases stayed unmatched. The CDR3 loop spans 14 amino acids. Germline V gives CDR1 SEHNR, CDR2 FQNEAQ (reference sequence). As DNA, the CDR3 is TGTGCCAGCAGCTCCATGACAGGGGGCGCCGAGCAGTACTTC. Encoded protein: CASSSMTGGAEQYF.

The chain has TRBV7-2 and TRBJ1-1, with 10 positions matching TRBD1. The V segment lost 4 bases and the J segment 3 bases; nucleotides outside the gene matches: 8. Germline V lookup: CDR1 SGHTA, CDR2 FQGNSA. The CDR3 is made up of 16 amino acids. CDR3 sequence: CASSYFVTGGYTEAFF. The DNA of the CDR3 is TGTGCCAGCAGCTACTTCGTGACAGGGGGCTACACTGAAGCTTTCTTT.

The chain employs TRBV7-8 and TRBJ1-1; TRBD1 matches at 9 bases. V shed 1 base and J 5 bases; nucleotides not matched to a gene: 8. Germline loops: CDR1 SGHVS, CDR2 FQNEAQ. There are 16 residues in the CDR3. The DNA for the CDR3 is TGTGCCAGCAGCTTAGTGGGGACAGGGTGGGGAACTGAAGCTTTCTTT. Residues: CASSLVGTGWGTEAFF.

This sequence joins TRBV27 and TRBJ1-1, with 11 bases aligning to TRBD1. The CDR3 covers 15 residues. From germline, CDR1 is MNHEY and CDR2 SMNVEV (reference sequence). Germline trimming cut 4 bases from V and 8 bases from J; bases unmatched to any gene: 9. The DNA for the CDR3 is TGTGCCAGCAGTTCTCCGGGACAGGGGGTATGGGAAGCTTTCTTT. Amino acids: CASSSPGQGVWEAFF.

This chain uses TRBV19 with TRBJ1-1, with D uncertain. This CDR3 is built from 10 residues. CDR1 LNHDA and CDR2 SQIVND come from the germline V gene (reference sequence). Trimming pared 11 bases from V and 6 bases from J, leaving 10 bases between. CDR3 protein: CASRGAEAFF. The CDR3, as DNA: TGTGCCTCTCGGGGAGCTGAAGCTTTCTTT.

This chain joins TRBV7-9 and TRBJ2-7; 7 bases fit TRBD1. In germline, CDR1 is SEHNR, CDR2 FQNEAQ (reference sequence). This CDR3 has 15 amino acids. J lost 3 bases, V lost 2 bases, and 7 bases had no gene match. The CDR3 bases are TGTGCCAGCAGCTTACTTCAGGGGGTCAGCTACGAGCAGTACTTC. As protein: CASSLLQGVSYEQYF.

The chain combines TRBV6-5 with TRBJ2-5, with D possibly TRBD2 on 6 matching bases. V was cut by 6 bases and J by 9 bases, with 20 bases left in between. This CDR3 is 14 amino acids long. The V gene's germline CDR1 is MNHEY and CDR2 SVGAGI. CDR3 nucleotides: TGTGCCAGCAGCCCGGATGACGCGTCTAGCGCCCAGTACTTC. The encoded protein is CASSPDDASSAQYF.

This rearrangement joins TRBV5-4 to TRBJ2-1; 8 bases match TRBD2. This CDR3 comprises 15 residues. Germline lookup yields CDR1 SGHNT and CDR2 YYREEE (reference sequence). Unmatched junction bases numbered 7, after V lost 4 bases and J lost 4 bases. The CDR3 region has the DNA TGTGCCAGCAGCCGGGGACTAGGGGGGTACAATGAGCAGTTCTTC. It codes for CASSRGLGGYNEQFF.

Here the CDR3 DNA reads TGTGCCAGTAGTACCCGACTTGGTCCTAACTATGGCTACACCTTC. It is translated as CASSTRLGPNYGYTF. The chain employs TRBV19 and TRBJ1-2, with unresolved D. This CDR3 is 15 amino acids long. The V end was cut by 4 bases, the J end by 0 bases, with 12 bases between. Germline V lookup: CDR1 LNHDA, CDR2 SQIVND (reference sequence).

CDR3 sequence: CASSQDGQSDQPQHF. The CDR3 DNA reads TGCGCCAGCAGCCAAGATGGACAGTCGGATCAGCCCCAGCATTTT. J is TRBJ1-5 and V is TRBV4-3; D may be TRBD1 (6 bases). The CDR3 is made up of 15 amino acids. Germline V CDR1 and CDR2: LGHNA, YSLEER. V lost 0 bases and J lost 5, with 11 bases in between.